This note documents a single T cell receptor beta chain sequence. Its antigen has not been determined. No much larger clone exists at a distance of one base, and base qualities are not known. These data originate in a study of cytomegalovirus exposure and HLA in healthy donors listed by TCRdb under 2017. About the full investigation: According to a later analysis, the roughly 130 validation repertoires were produced on the same platform as the roughly 700 repertoires of the first cohort. The aim of the study was to test whether cataloging public T cell receptors could identify signatures of past pathogen exposure. To predict cytomegalovirus infection status, the study brought together high-throughput TCR immunosequencing, statistical association of individual TCRs with disease status, and machine learning. Besides the first cohort of approximately 710 subjects, a separate validation cohort made up of 120 different subjects was used.

The donors were included in the validation cohort of 90 to 150 subjects, a group kept apart from the approximately 650-subject first cohort. The library was obtained by the immunoSEQ multiplex PCR assay. On the study's bioinformatics: A statistical classification framework was built to diagnose cytomegalovirus status from the catalog of TCR beta chain sequences. The source is immuneACCESS, and TCRdb retained only in-frame sequences with V and J called. Part of the clones is not carried over; for the studies checked, unresolved V genes explain less than half of this, and the remainder is unexplained. V and J calls and clone size are those listed in that table; D and trimming were worked out from the DNA. The sample records roughly 190,000 clones, about 83% of which are singletons. The top ten hold roughly 1.5% of the sample. The germline V gene specifies SNHLY as CDR1 and FYNNEI as CDR2. From the cysteine up to the phenylalanine, the CDR3 has a length of 15 residues. The read is trimmed to its CDR3 DNA, 45 bases read in frame from base 1. V loses 6 bases at its end and J loses 6 bases; junction bases beyond the gene matches: 8.

Results and caveats for the whole study, not just this receptor: The validation cohort had no HLA typing available for a later analysis, so co-occurrence within that cohort was assessed over all 120 or so repertoires. A later analysis found that TCRs clustered in the first cohort also tended to co-occur in the roughly 120 validation repertoires, with approximately 93% of cluster scores above 0. Cytomegalovirus status was reported to be diagnosed by the classifier with high specificity and sensitivity in both the original and validation cohorts. The study listed approximately 150 TCR beta chains as associated with cytomegalovirus. Across donors, most TCR sequences were observed very rarely, whereas some public TCRs were present in many individuals. According to the authors, the approach could potentially be generalized to other disease states and immunological phenotypes. A few of the identified cytomegalovirus-associated TCR beta chains were confirmed in vitro to be specific for cytomegalovirus antigens.

The specimen was PBMCs. This receptor was identified in a woman younger than 30 in good health and CMV-seronegative. The chain uses TRBV2 and TRBJ1-6; 7 bases in between match TRBD1. The nucleotides are TGTGCCAGCAGACCAACCGGGACAGCTAATTCACCCCTCCACTTT. The encoded protein is CASRPTGTANSPLHF.